These T cell receptor beta chains were read from a single sample in a study of blood T cell repertoires in COVID-19. Profiling relied on immunoSEQ multiplex PCR, and the TCRdb table lists in-frame clones only, not all of them. The table includes 220,000 or so clones, around 83% detected once. The source material was peripheral blood. The source is a woman in her forties or fifties with COVID-19, enrolled during active disease. The CDR3 runs from the conserved cysteine through the conserved F or W. Fields, in order: clone size, V gene, CDR3 length, CDR3 protein. Size is omitted from some rows. Given values are once, few, many or a class for expanded clones.

>NA|TRBV5-8|14
CASSFYGGTDTQYF
>few|TRBV5-1|13
CASSTTGQREAFF
>NA|TRBV7-8|14
CASSPSSGGYGYTF
>NA|TRBV4-3|17
CASSQEDYPSSGNTIYF
>NA|TRBV7-2|16
CASSTRGGLGANVLTF
>NA|TRBV5-1|13
CASSLAGNTEAFF
>NA|TRBV7-6|17
CASSPGGGTSSGNTIYF
>once|TRBV7-2|15
CASSLELINTGELFF
>NA|TRBV28|13
CASSLSLNTEAFF
>NA|TRBV28|13
CASRLLRGTEAFF
>NA|TRBV6-2/TRBV6-3|13
CASSVDSWYEQYF
>few|TRBV30|13
CAWTRGPLYGYTF
>NA|TRBV11-2|15
CASSRGTGAGETQYF
>once|TRBV30|15
CAWTGVVGLNSPLHF
>NA|TRBV28|14
CAGRGQGGNSPLHF
>NA|TRBV14|14
CASSQDIGRVAQYF
>NA|TRBV7-6|15
CASSDLQGANTEAFF
>NA|TRBV6-2/TRBV6-3|15
CASSYSARMNTEAFF
>few|TRBV5-8|15
CASSLVAGGQETQYF
>NA|TRBV2|13
CASVAGGIDTQYF
>few|TRBV19|14
CASSIPGGLQPQHF
>NA|TRBV4-1|15
CASSQAAGLNYGYTF
>NA|TRBV7-9|15
CASSFNRGRGYEQYF
>NA|TRBV4-2|18
CASSQDEGGSGGVGELFF
>NA|TRBV5-4|13
CAWMRERNTEAFF
>NA|TRBV30|16
CAWSGEGLARSYEQYF
>NA|TRBV21-1|15
CASSKCPRRGSGYTF
>NA|TRBV7-2|15
CASSPSGTLNTEAFF
>NA|TRBV5-4|16
CASSIGTTGNTGELFF
>NA|TRBV30|13
CAWGGSGNEKLFF
>NA|TRBV7-9|15
CASRAGTGFNYGYTF
>NA|TRBV7-9|16
CASSSSSGTGNTEAFF
>NA|TRBV10-1|13
CATSGGATDTQYF
>few|TRBV6-2/TRBV6-3|17
CASSYHRGRSGANVLTF
>NA|TRBV9|14
CASSLLPGDYGYTF
>NA|TRBV7-2|14
CASSLSGGDYGYTF
>NA|TRBV18|13
CASSPQGTGELFF
>NA|TRBV10-3|16
CATSTQRSPVDDEQFF
>NA|TRBV7-9|19
CASSRPLQTSGGARYEQFF
>NA|TRBV30|16
CAWSGARDRNQETQYF
>NA|TRBV15|13
CATKTGSGDTQYF
>NA|TRBV6-5|15
CASNPLTGGGNTIYF
>few|TRBV7-9|15
CASSPVRMADYGYTF
>NA|TRBV5-4|17
CASSWDREGENTGELFF
>NA|TRBV21-1|15
CASSTWGRVVAEAFF
>NA|TRBV19|15
CASSIARTGVYEQYF
>once|TRBV20-1|14
CSASPGTNTGELFF
>once|TRBV2|17
CASSGLFRDRDDNEQFF
>NA|TRBV10-3|15
CAISEAPPGDSPLHF
>NA|TRBV6-4|13
CASSQGTTGELFF
>NA|TRBV5-1|14
CASSLGESFYGYTF
>NA|TRBV7-2|16
CASSLGFDRIDTEAFF
>NA|TRBV19|13
CATEATNTGELFF
>NA|TRBV5-1|14
CASSLTGVGTEAFF